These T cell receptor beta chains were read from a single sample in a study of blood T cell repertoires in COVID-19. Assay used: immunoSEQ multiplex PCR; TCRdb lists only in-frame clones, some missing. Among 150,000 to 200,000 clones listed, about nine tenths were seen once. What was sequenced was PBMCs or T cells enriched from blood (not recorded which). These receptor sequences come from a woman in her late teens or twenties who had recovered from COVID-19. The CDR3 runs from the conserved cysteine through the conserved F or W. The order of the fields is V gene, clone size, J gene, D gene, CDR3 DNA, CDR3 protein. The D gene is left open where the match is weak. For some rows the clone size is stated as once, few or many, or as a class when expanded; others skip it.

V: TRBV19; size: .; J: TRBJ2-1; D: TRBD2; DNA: TGTGCCAGCAGCCGACTAGCGGGAGACGATGAGCAGTTCTTC; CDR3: CASSRLAGDDEQFF
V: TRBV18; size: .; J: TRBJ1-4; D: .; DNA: TGTGCCAGCTCACCATTAAGGGAGCGAGTCCATGAAAAACTGTTTTTT; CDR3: CASSPLRERVHEKLFF
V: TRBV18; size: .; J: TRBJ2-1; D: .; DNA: TGTGCCAGCTCACCACCGCAGGGTAGGGGATACAATGAGCAGTTCTTC; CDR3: CASSPPQGRGYNEQFF
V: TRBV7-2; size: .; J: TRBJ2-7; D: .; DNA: TGTGCCAGCAGCTTTTCACAGGGAGCCTACGAGCAGTACTTC; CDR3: CASSFSQGAYEQYF
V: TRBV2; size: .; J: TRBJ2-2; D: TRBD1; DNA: TGTGCCAGCGGGCAGGGGGCGCCCGGGGAGCTGTTTTTT; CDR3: CASGQGAPGELFF
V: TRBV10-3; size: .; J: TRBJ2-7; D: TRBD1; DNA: TGTGCCATCAGGGAGCAATTGACAGGGTTCGAGCAGTACTTC; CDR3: CAIREQLTGFEQYF
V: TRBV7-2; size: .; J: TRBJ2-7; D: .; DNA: TGTGCCAGCAGGTATAGCGGAACCTACGAGCAGTACTTC; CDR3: CASRYSGTYEQYF
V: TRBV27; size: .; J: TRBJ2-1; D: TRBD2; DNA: TGTGCCAGCAGTCCCCTGGCGGGAGGGGCAAATGAGCAGTTCTTC; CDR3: CASSPLAGGANEQFF
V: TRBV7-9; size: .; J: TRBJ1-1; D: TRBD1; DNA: TGTGCCAGCAGCTATCACGTACCGACAGGGGCGCCTGAAGCTTTCTTT; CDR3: CASSYHVPTGAPEAFF
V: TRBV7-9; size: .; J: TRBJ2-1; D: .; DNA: TGTGCCAGCAGCTTACTGGGGGCTAGCAATGAGCAGTTCTTC; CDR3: CASSLLGASNEQFF
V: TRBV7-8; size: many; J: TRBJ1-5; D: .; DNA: TGTGCCAGCAGCGCTACGAACAGGGTTCTTGGTCAGCCCCAGCATTTT; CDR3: CASSATNRVLGQPQHF
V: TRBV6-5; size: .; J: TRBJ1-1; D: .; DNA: TGTGCCAGTAGGATGAGAGAGGGGGTGAACACTGAAGCTTTCTTT; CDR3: CASRMREGVNTEAFF
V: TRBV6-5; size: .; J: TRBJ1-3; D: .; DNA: TGTGCCAGCCTTCCCTCTGGAAACACCATATATTTT; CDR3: CASLPSGNTIYF
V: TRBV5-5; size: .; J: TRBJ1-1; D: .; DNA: TGTGCCAGCGGGGTAGGGGAACAACGGAACACTGAAGCTTTCTTT; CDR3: CASGVGEQRNTEAFF
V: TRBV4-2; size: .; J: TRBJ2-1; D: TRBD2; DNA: TGTGCCAGCAGCCAAGCACGGGGTCGGGGACTAGCGGTTTACAATGAGCAGTTCTTC; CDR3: CASSQARGRGLAVYNEQFF
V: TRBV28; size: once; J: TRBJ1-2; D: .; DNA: TGTGCCAGCAGTTCTTCCGACAGCTATGGCTACACCTTC; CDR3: CASSSSDSYGYTF
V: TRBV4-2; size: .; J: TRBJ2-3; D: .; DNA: TGTGCCAGCAGCCAAGATTCCTCCAGGATCAATACGCAGTATTTT; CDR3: CASSQDSSRINTQYF
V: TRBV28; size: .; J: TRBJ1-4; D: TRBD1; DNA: TGTGCCAGCACATCTGGGGACAGGGCCGAAAAACTGTTTTTT; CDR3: CASTSGDRAEKLFF
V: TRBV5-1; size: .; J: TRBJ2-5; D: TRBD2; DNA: TGCGCCAGCAGCTTCGGACTAGCGGGACCGGAGACCCAGTACTTC; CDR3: CASSFGLAGPETQYF
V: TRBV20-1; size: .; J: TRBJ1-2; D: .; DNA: TGCAGTGTGGGGCGTGAGTATGGCTACACCTTC; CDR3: CSVGREYGYTF
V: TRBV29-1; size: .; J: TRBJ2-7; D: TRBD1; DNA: TGCAGCGTTGCTTCCGGGACAGGGTACGTTGAGCAGTACTTC; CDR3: CSVASGTGYVEQYF
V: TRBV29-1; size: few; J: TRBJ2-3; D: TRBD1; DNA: TGCAGCGCAGAAACAGGGGGACCTAGCACAGATACGCAGTATTTT; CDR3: CSAETGGPSTDTQYF
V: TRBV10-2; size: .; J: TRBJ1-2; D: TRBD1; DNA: TGCGCCAGCAGTCAGACAGGGGTCCCTAACTATGGCTACACCTTC; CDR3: CASSQTGVPNYGYTF
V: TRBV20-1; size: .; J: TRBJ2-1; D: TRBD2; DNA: TGCAGTGCGAGTCAACTAGCGGACGGGAAGGAGCAGTTCTTC; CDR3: CSASQLADGKEQFF
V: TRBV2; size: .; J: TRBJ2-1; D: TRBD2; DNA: TGTGCCAGCAGGGCCCTCCGGATACTAGCGGGAGGGTACAATGAGCAGTTCTTC; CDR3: CASRALRILAGGYNEQFF
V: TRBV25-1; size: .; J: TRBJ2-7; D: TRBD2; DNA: TGTGCCAGCAGTGGACTAGCGGGGTACGAGCAGTACTTC; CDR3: CASSGLAGYEQYF
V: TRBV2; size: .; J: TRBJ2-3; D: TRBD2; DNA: TGTGCCAGCAGGGGAGGGAGGGGAACAGATACGCAGTATTTT; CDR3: CASRGGRGTDTQYF
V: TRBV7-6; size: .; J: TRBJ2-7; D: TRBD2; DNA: TGTGCCAGCAGCCCCCGACTAGCGGGAGGCCCCTCCTACGAGCAGTACTTC; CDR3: CASSPRLAGGPSYEQYF
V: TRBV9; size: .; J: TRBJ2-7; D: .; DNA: TGTGCCAGCAGCGGTAGAGGGGAGGACTCTTTTTACGAGCAGTACTTC; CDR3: CASSGRGEDSFYEQYF
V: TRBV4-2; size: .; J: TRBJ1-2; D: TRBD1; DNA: TGTGCCAGCAGCCAGGAGACAGGGGGCCGCTACACCTTC; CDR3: CASSQETGGRYTF
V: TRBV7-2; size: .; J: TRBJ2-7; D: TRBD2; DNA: TGTGCCAGCAGAAAAACTGGACTAGCCAACGAGCAGTACTTC; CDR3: CASRKTGLANEQYF
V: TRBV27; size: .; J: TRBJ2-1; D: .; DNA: TGTGCCAGCAGTTTTTTGTTGGGCGGGAACTCCTACAATGAGCAGTTCTTC; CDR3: CASSFLLGGNSYNEQFF
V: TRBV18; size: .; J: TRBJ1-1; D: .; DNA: TGTGCCAGCTCCCCAGCGAGTCAGGGAAGGAACACTGAAGCTTTCTTT; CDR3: CASSPASQGRNTEAFF
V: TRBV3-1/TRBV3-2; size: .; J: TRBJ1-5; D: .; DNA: TGTGCCAGCAGTGGGGGGGACAATCAGCCCCAGCATTTT; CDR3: CASSGGDNQPQHF
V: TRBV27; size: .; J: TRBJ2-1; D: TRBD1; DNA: TGTGCCAGCAGTTGGTTAGACAGGGGGCTTTACAATGAGCAGTTCTTC; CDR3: CASSWLDRGLYNEQFF
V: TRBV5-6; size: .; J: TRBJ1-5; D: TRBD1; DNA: TGTGCCAGCAGCCAGGGGGACGGGGATGGTCAGCCCCAGCATTTT; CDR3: CASSQGDGDGQPQHF
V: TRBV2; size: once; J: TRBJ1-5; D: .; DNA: TGTGCCAGCAGCGAAGGGTTCGGAGACAATCAGCCCCAGCATTTT; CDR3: CASSEGFGDNQPQHF
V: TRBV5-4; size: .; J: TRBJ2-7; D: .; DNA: TGTGCCAGCAGCTACGTCCGTGACCCAGGGTGGGGAAACTACGAGCAGTACTTC; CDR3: CASSYVRDPGWGNYEQYF
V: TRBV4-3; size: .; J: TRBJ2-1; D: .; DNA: TGCGCCAGCAGCCACGCCCCTCCAAGGACACACTCCTACAATGAGCAGTTCTTC; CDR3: CASSHAPPRTHSYNEQFF
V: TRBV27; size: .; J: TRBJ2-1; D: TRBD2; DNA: TGTGCCAGCAGGAGACTAGCGGAGTCGGTATACAATGAGCAGTTCTTC; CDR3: CASRRLAESVYNEQFF
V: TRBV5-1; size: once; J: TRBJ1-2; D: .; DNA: TGCGCCAGCACCTCGGCCAGGGCAAATGGCTACACCTTC; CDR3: CASTSARANGYTF
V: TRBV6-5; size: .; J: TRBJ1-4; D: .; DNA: TGTGCCAGCACAGGGGCTGGCATGAGGGAAAAACTGTTTTTT; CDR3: CASTGAGMREKLFF
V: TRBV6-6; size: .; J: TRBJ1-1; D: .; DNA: TGTGCCAGCAGTTTGGACACCATGGCTGAAGCTTTCTTT; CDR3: CASSLDTMAEAFF
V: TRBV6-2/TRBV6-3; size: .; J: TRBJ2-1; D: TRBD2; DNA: TGTGCCAGCAGTTACTCGAGCCCTGGGGTAGCGGGACTCAATGAGCAGTTCTTC; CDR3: CASSYSSPGVAGLNEQFF
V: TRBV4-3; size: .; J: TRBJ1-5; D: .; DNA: TGCGCCAGCAGCCAAGATGGTCCCGACAGATATAGCAATCAGCCCCAGCATTTT; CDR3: CASSQDGPDRYSNQPQHF
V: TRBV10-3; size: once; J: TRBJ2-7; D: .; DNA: TGTGCCATCAGTGAGTCGACGGGGGATAAGCAGTACTTC; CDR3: CAISESTGDKQYF
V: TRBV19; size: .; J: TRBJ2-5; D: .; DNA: TGTGCCAGTGCCGTGAGGGAGACCCAGTACTTC; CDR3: CASAVRETQYF
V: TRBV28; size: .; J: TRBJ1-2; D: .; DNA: TGTGCCAGCAGTCTGGAAGGGGGTGGCTATGGCTACACCTTC; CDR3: CASSLEGGGYGYTF
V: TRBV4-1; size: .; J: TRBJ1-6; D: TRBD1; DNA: TGCGCCAGCCGACAGGGTTTTAAGTCCCTCCACTTT; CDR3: CASRQGFKSLHF
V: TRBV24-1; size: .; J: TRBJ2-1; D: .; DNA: TGTGCCACCAGTGATTTGGTTTTCCGGGAGCAGTTCTTC; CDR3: CATSDLVFREQFF
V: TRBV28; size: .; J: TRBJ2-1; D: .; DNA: TGTGCCAGCAGTTTCGGGCTAGCGTACTACAATGAGCAGTTCTTC; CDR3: CASSFGLAYYNEQFF
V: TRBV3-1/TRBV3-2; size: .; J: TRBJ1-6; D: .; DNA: TGTGCCAGCAGCCAAGTGCAGGGGCCGAATTCACCCCTCCACTTT; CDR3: CASSQVQGPNSPLHF
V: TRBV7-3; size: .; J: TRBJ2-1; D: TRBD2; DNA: TGTGCCAGCAGCTTAAAGAGCGGGAACTACAATGAGCAGTTCTTC; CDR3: CASSLKSGNYNEQFF
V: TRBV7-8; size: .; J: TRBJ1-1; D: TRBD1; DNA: TGTGCCAGCAGCGTGAGTGGACAGGGTGGCACTGAAGCTTTCTTT; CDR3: CASSVSGQGGTEAFF
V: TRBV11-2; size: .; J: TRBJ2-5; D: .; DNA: TGTGCCAGCAGCTTAGGGGTGGGCGAAGAGACCCAGTACTTC; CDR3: CASSLGVGEETQYF